This passage covers 2 T cell receptor beta chains from one sample sequenced in a study of vaccination and CD4 T cells after COVID-19. The Oncomine TCR Beta short-read assay sequenced DNA from cultured CD4+ T cells. In TCRdb, the PCR reads were re-called with MiXCR into one record per CDR3 protein. This repertoire shows about 8,400 distinct CDR3 sequences, less than 50% found once; its top ten account for about 20%. Sample treatment: approximately 9-day PBMC culture with coronavirus spike peptide pools or control peptides (ViraFEST assay). It was before the COVID-19 pandemic (2011-2018) that the unexposed donor's CD4+ T cells were collected. For these receptors, no antigen is known. The sample comprised CD4+ T cells from blood, cultured in vitro. The receptor set was obtained from a human donor in good health.

V is TRBV6-1 and J is TRBJ1-1; no firm D call. There are 13 residues in the CDR3. Trimming removed 5 bases at V and 2 bases at J, with 9 bases between. CDR1 and CDR2 (germline): MNHNS, SASEGT. The CDR3 is CASSPIVNTEAFF. The CDR3 DNA is TGTGCCAGCAGTCCGATCGTTAACACTGAAGCTTTCTTT.

The rearrangement joins TRBV27 to TRBJ1-6; D is ambiguous. V dropped 6 bases and J dropped 10 bases, with 16 bases sitting between them. The CDR3 consists of 14 residues. The germline CDR1 and CDR2 sequences are MNHEY and SMNVEV (reference sequence). CDR3 sequence (DNA): TGTGCCAGCAGCCTCTATTATGACGAGTCACCCCTCCACTTT. Translated: CASSLYYDESPLHF.